The rows below give T cell receptor beta chains drawn from one sample of a study of blood T cell repertoires in COVID-19. Measured with immunoSEQ multiplex PCR; TCRdb has only the in-frame clones, and not every one. This table has 100,000 to 150,000 clones, approximately 81% appearing once. Sequencing was carried out using peripheral blood. These receptors were taken from a man aged 55 to 70 with acute or convalescent COVID-19. The CDR3 runs from the conserved cysteine through the conserved F or W. The D gene is left open where the match is weak. A clone size is listed for some rows: how often the clone was seen (once, few, many), or a class if it is expanded.

d_gene: -; v_gene: TRBV6-6; j_gene: TRBJ2-3; abundance: -; CDR3nt: TGTGCCGAGGGGGACCATGCAGATACGCAGTATTTT; CDR3aa: CAEGDHADTQYF
d_gene: -; v_gene: TRBV7-2; j_gene: TRBJ1-2; abundance: -; CDR3nt: TGTGCCAGCAGCTTAGCAGCGGGGAGTACTTTCTATGGCTACACCTTC; CDR3aa: CASSLAAGSTFYGYTF
d_gene: -; v_gene: TRBV3-1/TRBV3-2; j_gene: TRBJ2-6; abundance: -; CDR3nt: TGTGCCAGCACCCCACGGGAGTCCGGGGCCAACGTCCTGACTTTC; CDR3aa: CASTPRESGANVLTF
d_gene: TRBD2; v_gene: TRBV27; j_gene: TRBJ2-1; abundance: -; CDR3nt: TGTGCCAGCAGTCCGGGGAGGGCCCTCTACAATGAGCAGTTCTTC; CDR3aa: CASSPGRALYNEQFF
d_gene: TRBD1; v_gene: TRBV5-4; j_gene: TRBJ2-5; abundance: -; CDR3nt: TGTGCCAGCAGCTTGGGTCCCGACAGGGGGGAGACCCAGTACTTC; CDR3aa: CASSLGPDRGETQYF
d_gene: TRBD2; v_gene: TRBV6-2/TRBV6-3; j_gene: TRBJ2-7; abundance: -; CDR3nt: TGTGCCAGCAGTTACCCGGGGGGGAGTAGAACCTACGAGCAGTACTTC; CDR3aa: CASSYPGGSRTYEQYF
d_gene: TRBD2; v_gene: TRBV7-3; j_gene: TRBJ2-2; abundance: -; CDR3nt: TGTGCCAGCAGCCTGGGAGGGGTTAACACCGGGGAGCTGTTTTTT; CDR3aa: CASSLGGVNTGELFF
d_gene: TRBD1; v_gene: TRBV27; j_gene: TRBJ2-7; abundance: many; CDR3nt: TGTGCCAGCAGTTTATCCAGAAGGACAGGGCGAGGGGAGCAGTACTTC; CDR3aa: CASSLSRRTGRGEQYF
d_gene: TRBD1; v_gene: TRBV7-2; j_gene: TRBJ2-5; abundance: -; CDR3nt: TGTGCCAGCAGCTTCCCCGGGACAGGGCCCCAGTACTTC; CDR3aa: CASSFPGTGPQYF
d_gene: TRBD1; v_gene: TRBV9; j_gene: TRBJ1-3; abundance: -; CDR3nt: TGTGCCAGCAGCGTAGGGGGGACAGGAGGAAACACCATATATTTT; CDR3aa: CASSVGGTGGNTIYF
d_gene: TRBD2; v_gene: TRBV20-1; j_gene: TRBJ2-3; abundance: -; CDR3nt: TGCAGTGCTAGTTTAGCGGGGATTAGCACAGATACGCAGTATTTT; CDR3aa: CSASLAGISTDTQYF
d_gene: TRBD2; v_gene: TRBV29-1; j_gene: TRBJ2-3; abundance: -; CDR3nt: TGCAGCGTTGAGGGACTAGCGGGAGTTTCCACAGATACGCAGTATTTT; CDR3aa: CSVEGLAGVSTDTQYF
d_gene: TRBD1; v_gene: TRBV18; j_gene: TRBJ1-5; abundance: -; CDR3nt: TGTGCCAGCTCACCGTCTACAGGGGACACGCCCCAGCATTTT; CDR3aa: CASSPSTGDTPQHF
d_gene: TRBD1; v_gene: TRBV28; j_gene: TRBJ2-1; abundance: once; CDR3nt: TGTGCCAGCAGTTGGGACAGGGGTCGGAGCTCCTACAATGAGCAGTTCTTC; CDR3aa: CASSWDRGRSSYNEQFF
d_gene: -; v_gene: TRBV24-1; j_gene: TRBJ1-2; abundance: once; CDR3nt: TGTGCCACCAGTGATGGGGGGGCGCGGAATGGCTACACCTTC; CDR3aa: CATSDGGARNGYTF
d_gene: -; v_gene: TRBV27; j_gene: TRBJ2-7; abundance: -; CDR3nt: TGTGCCAGCAGCCTCTACGAGCAGTACTTC; CDR3aa: CASSLYEQYF
d_gene: -; v_gene: TRBV30; j_gene: TRBJ1-4; abundance: -; CDR3nt: TGTGCCTGGAGTTGGGGGGGGACTAATGAAAAACTGTTTTTT; CDR3aa: CAWSWGGTNEKLFF
d_gene: -; v_gene: TRBV19; j_gene: TRBJ2-1; abundance: -; CDR3nt: TGTGCCAGTACCCTCCAGTGGTCCTCCTACAATGAGCAGTTCTTC; CDR3aa: CASTLQWSSYNEQFF
d_gene: -; v_gene: TRBV7-8; j_gene: TRBJ2-7; abundance: once; CDR3nt: TGTGCCAGCAACGACGGGTCCTACGAGCAGTACTTC; CDR3aa: CASNDGSYEQYF
d_gene: -; v_gene: TRBV7-2; j_gene: TRBJ2-3; abundance: -; CDR3nt: TGTGCCAGCAGCCCGGGTGGTGCAGATACGCAGTATTTT; CDR3aa: CASSPGGADTQYF
d_gene: TRBD1; v_gene: TRBV3-1/TRBV3-2; j_gene: TRBJ2-7; abundance: -; CDR3nt: TGTGCCAGCAGCCAACAGGGGGCTTCCTACGAGCAGTACTTC; CDR3aa: CASSQQGASYEQYF
d_gene: -; v_gene: TRBV27; j_gene: TRBJ1-6; abundance: few; CDR3nt: TGTGCCAGCAGGGGCCTTAGCTCCTATAATTCACCCCTCCACTTT; CDR3aa: CASRGLSSYNSPLHF
d_gene: -; v_gene: TRBV27; j_gene: TRBJ1-5; abundance: -; CDR3nt: TGTGCCAGCAGTTTAGCCCCAGGACAGCCCCAGCATTTT; CDR3aa: CASSLAPGQPQHF
d_gene: -; v_gene: TRBV5-8; j_gene: TRBJ2-1; abundance: once; CDR3nt: TGTGCCAGCAGCTTGGTTAACTTCGATGAGCAGTTCTTC; CDR3aa: CASSLVNFDEQFF
d_gene: TRBD1; v_gene: TRBV11-2; j_gene: TRBJ2-1; abundance: -; CDR3nt: TGTGCCAGCAGCCACGGACAGGGAACCTACAATGAGCAGTTCTTC; CDR3aa: CASSHGQGTYNEQFF
d_gene: -; v_gene: TRBV30; j_gene: TRBJ1-3; abundance: -; CDR3nt: TGTGCCTGGTGGGCCAAGATCTCTGGAAACACCATATATTTT; CDR3aa: CAWWAKISGNTIYF
d_gene: TRBD1; v_gene: TRBV7-2; j_gene: TRBJ1-1; abundance: -; CDR3nt: TGTGCCAGCAGCCAACAGGGGGGCACTGAAGCTTTCTTT; CDR3aa: CASSQQGGTEAFF
d_gene: TRBD1; v_gene: TRBV28; j_gene: TRBJ2-7; abundance: -; CDR3nt: TGTGCCAGCAGCCTAAGACAGGGCGCCTCGTACGAGCAGTACTTC; CDR3aa: CASSLRQGASYEQYF
d_gene: TRBD2; v_gene: TRBV24-1; j_gene: TRBJ2-1; abundance: -; CDR3nt: TGTGCCACCAGTGCCGGGACTAGCGGGATCAATGAGCAGTTCTTC; CDR3aa: CATSAGTSGINEQFF
d_gene: -; v_gene: TRBV10-1; j_gene: TRBJ2-1; abundance: -; CDR3nt: TGCGCCAGCAGAGGGGACTCCTTCTCCTACAATGAGCAGTTCTTC; CDR3aa: CASRGDSFSYNEQFF
d_gene: TRBD1; v_gene: TRBV6-5; j_gene: TRBJ1-6; abundance: once; CDR3nt: TGTGCCAGCAGTCACTGGACAGGCGGGTCACCCCTCCACTTT; CDR3aa: CASSHWTGGSPLHF
d_gene: -; v_gene: TRBV12-3/TRBV12-4; j_gene: TRBJ1-2; abundance: -; CDR3nt: TGTGCCAGCAGTTTCGGGGGGAACGGCTACACCTTC; CDR3aa: CASSFGGNGYTF
d_gene: TRBD1; v_gene: TRBV27; j_gene: TRBJ1-6; abundance: -; CDR3nt: TGTGCCAGCAGTTTATTGGACAGGGTCGGAGGTTCACCCCTCCACTTT; CDR3aa: CASSLLDRVGGSPLHF
d_gene: -; v_gene: TRBV19; j_gene: TRBJ1-1; abundance: -; CDR3nt: TGTGCCAGTGGCGGGGGGTTGAACACTGAAGCTTTCTTT; CDR3aa: CASGGGLNTEAFF
d_gene: -; v_gene: TRBV7-2; j_gene: TRBJ2-7; abundance: -; CDR3nt: TGTGCCAGCAGCTTCCAGGACATCGGGCGGGAGCAGTACTTC; CDR3aa: CASSFQDIGREQYF
d_gene: -; v_gene: TRBV5-1; j_gene: TRBJ2-2; abundance: -; CDR3nt: TGCGCCAGCAGCTTGACAGCGAACACCGGGGAGCTGTTTTTT; CDR3aa: CASSLTANTGELFF
d_gene: TRBD2; v_gene: TRBV15; j_gene: TRBJ2-1; abundance: -; CDR3nt: TGTGCCACCAGCAGACCTGGGCTAGCGGGAGGCGGGCAGTTCTTC; CDR3aa: CATSRPGLAGGGQFF
d_gene: -; v_gene: TRBV11-2; j_gene: TRBJ2-7; abundance: -; CDR3nt: TGTGCCAGCAGCTTAGCGGGGTTGCACGAGCAGTACTTC; CDR3aa: CASSLAGLHEQYF
d_gene: -; v_gene: TRBV7-9; j_gene: TRBJ2-7; abundance: -; CDR3nt: TGTGCCAGCAGCTTAAATGGGAATACGGGAACAAAGCGCGAGCAGTACTTC; CDR3aa: CASSLNGNTGTKREQYF
d_gene: -; v_gene: TRBV11-2; j_gene: TRBJ2-5; abundance: -; CDR3nt: TGTGCCAGCAGCTTGTACATACAGGGCGGGGAGACCCAGTACTTC; CDR3aa: CASSLYIQGGETQYF
d_gene: TRBD1; v_gene: TRBV19; j_gene: TRBJ2-2; abundance: -; CDR3nt: TGTGCCAGTAGTATCGCAGGGGGTATGGGGGAGCTGTTTTTT; CDR3aa: CASSIAGGMGELFF
d_gene: TRBD1; v_gene: TRBV5-4; j_gene: TRBJ1-1; abundance: -; CDR3nt: TGTGCCAGCAGCCCACCGTTACAGGGGGAAGCTTTCTTT; CDR3aa: CASSPPLQGEAFF
d_gene: -; v_gene: TRBV6-6; j_gene: TRBJ2-1; abundance: -; CDR3nt: TGTGCCAGCAGTTACTCGGAGGGGGAGCAGTTCTTC; CDR3aa: CASSYSEGEQFF
d_gene: -; v_gene: TRBV6-5; j_gene: TRBJ1-2; abundance: -; CDR3nt: TGTGCCAGCAGTCGAACGACAGGACTGAACTATGGCTACACCTTC; CDR3aa: CASSRTTGLNYGYTF
d_gene: -; v_gene: TRBV19; j_gene: TRBJ1-2; abundance: -; CDR3nt: TGTGCCAGTATCGGTTTGTCTAACTATGGCTACACCTTC; CDR3aa: CASIGLSNYGYTF
d_gene: TRBD2; v_gene: TRBV6-2/TRBV6-3; j_gene: TRBJ2-7; abundance: -; CDR3nt: TGTGCCAGCAGTCCCCCGAGTAGCGGGAGGTCAGGCGACGAGCAGTACTTC; CDR3aa: CASSPPSSGRSGDEQYF
d_gene: TRBD2; v_gene: TRBV7-2; j_gene: TRBJ2-1; abundance: -; CDR3nt: TGTGCCAGCAGCTTAGGGACTAGTGGGAATGAGCAGTTCTTC; CDR3aa: CASSLGTSGNEQFF
d_gene: TRBD1; v_gene: TRBV11-3; j_gene: TRBJ1-1; abundance: -; CDR3nt: TGTGCCAGCAGCTTCTCCGGGACAGGGAGAACTGAAGCTTTCTTT; CDR3aa: CASSFSGTGRTEAFF
d_gene: TRBD1; v_gene: TRBV5-1; j_gene: TRBJ1-1; abundance: -; CDR3nt: TGCGCCAGCAGCTTGGAGGGACAGGGGGTCACTGAAGCTTTCTTT; CDR3aa: CASSLEGQGVTEAFF
d_gene: TRBD1; v_gene: TRBV9; j_gene: TRBJ1-6; abundance: -; CDR3nt: TGTGCCAGCAGTGGACAGGGTAATTCACCCCTCCACTTT; CDR3aa: CASSGQGNSPLHF
d_gene: -; v_gene: TRBV2; j_gene: TRBJ2-7; abundance: -; CDR3nt: TGTGCCAGCAGTTTCGGGGCCTACGAGCAGTACTTC; CDR3aa: CASSFGAYEQYF
d_gene: TRBD2; v_gene: TRBV5-8; j_gene: TRBJ2-1; abundance: -; CDR3nt: TGTGCCAGCAGCTTCACCGGGACTAGCGGGAATCATGAGCAGTTCTTC; CDR3aa: CASSFTGTSGNHEQFF
d_gene: -; v_gene: TRBV6-2/TRBV6-3; j_gene: TRBJ1-5; abundance: -; CDR3nt: TGTGCCAGCAGTTTATCCCAGGGGACCAAAAGGCATCAGCCCCAGCATTTT; CDR3aa: CASSLSQGTKRHQPQHF
d_gene: TRBD2; v_gene: TRBV5-1; j_gene: TRBJ2-3; abundance: -; CDR3nt: TGCGCCAGCCGTAGCGGGAGCACAGATACGCAGTATTTT; CDR3aa: CASRSGSTDTQYF
d_gene: -; v_gene: TRBV10-3; j_gene: TRBJ1-5; abundance: -; CDR3nt: TGTGCCATCACTACCGACAGGAATCAGCCCCAGCATTTT; CDR3aa: CAITTDRNQPQHF
d_gene: TRBD2; v_gene: TRBV6-2/TRBV6-3; j_gene: TRBJ2-4; abundance: -; CDR3nt: TGTGCCAGCAGTTACGCTGGACTAGATAAAAACATTCAGTACTTC; CDR3aa: CASSYAGLDKNIQYF
d_gene: -; v_gene: TRBV5-1; j_gene: TRBJ2-3; abundance: -; CDR3nt: TGCGCCAGCAGCTTGGGAGCGTCTAGCACAGATACGCAGTATTTT; CDR3aa: CASSLGASSTDTQYF
d_gene: -; v_gene: TRBV7-9; j_gene: TRBJ1-1; abundance: -; CDR3nt: TGTGCCAGCAGCTTAGTAGGGGTTTTAGCTGAAGCTTTCTTT; CDR3aa: CASSLVGVLAEAFF
d_gene: -; v_gene: TRBV6-6; j_gene: TRBJ2-1; abundance: -; CDR3nt: TGTGCCAGCCTGACGGGAAGATCCAATGAGCAGTTCTTC; CDR3aa: CASLTGRSNEQFF
d_gene: -; v_gene: TRBV7-9; j_gene: TRBJ2-2; abundance: -; CDR3nt: TGTGCCAGTAAGACAGGACCCGACACCGGGGAGCTGTTTTTT; CDR3aa: CASKTGPDTGELFF